This is a list of T cell receptor beta chains from one sample in a study of cytomegalovirus exposure and HLA in healthy donors. Assay used: immunoSEQ multiplex PCR; TCRdb lists only in-frame clones, some missing. The table records 110,000 to 150,000 clones, less than 9.5% of them present only once. Sequenced sample: PBMCs. All receptors derive from a male donor in good health and CMV-seronegative. Each CDR3 is given with its conserved first and last residue. A D gene is named only where the DNA matches it firmly. The size of a clone is reported for some rows only, either as once, few or many, or as a class for expanded clones.

j_call d_call v_call clone_size cdr3_aa cdr3_nt
TRBJ1-1 NA TRBV9 NA CASSPSGRGNTEAFF TGTGCCAGCAGCCCGAGTGGACGGGGAAACACTGAAGCTTTCTTT
TRBJ1-3 NA TRBV7-6 NA CASSLVGQGGNTIYF TGTGCCAGCAGCTTAGTCGGCCAGGGAGGAAACACCATATATTTT
TRBJ1-1 TRBD1 TRBV28 few CASRSGTGSGPEAFF TGTGCCAGCAGGTCCGGGACAGGGTCGGGACCTGAAGCTTTCTTT
TRBJ2-5 NA TRBV19 few CASSDKGVQETQYF TGTGCCAGTAGTGACAAAGGTGTCCAAGAGACCCAGTACTTC
TRBJ2-1 TRBD2 TRBV28 few CASSLGNSGGFGEQFF TGTGCCAGCAGTTTAGGGAATAGCGGGGGGTTTGGGGAGCAGTTCTTC
TRBJ2-5 NA TRBV5-1 few CASSVREYQETQYF TGCGCCAGCAGCGTCCGGGAGTACCAAGAGACCCAGTACTTC
TRBJ1-1 TRBD1 TRBV4-1 few CASSLGQGGYTEAFF TGCGCCAGCAGCCTCGGACAGGGAGGGTACACTGAAGCTTTCTTT
TRBJ1-5 TRBD1 TRBV2 few CASRGQEPRQPQHF TGTGCCAGCAGAGGACAGGAGCCGAGGCAGCCCCAGCATTTT
TRBJ1-2 TRBD1 TRBV28 few CASSSSDRGANYGYTF TGTGCCAGCAGTTCTTCCGACAGGGGAGCTAACTATGGCTACACCTTC
TRBJ2-5 NA TRBV2 NA CASSNYLVGETQYF TGTGCCAGCAGTAACTATCTGGTGGGAGAGACCCAGTACTTC
TRBJ2-1 NA TRBV9 NA CASSVGWGRDSAGRGNEQFF TGTGCCAGCAGCGTAGGCTGGGGCCGGGACAGTGCAGGTCGGGGGAATGAGCAGTTCTTC
TRBJ1-1 NA TRBV28 NA CASSYIQLNTEAFF TGTGCCAGCAGTTACATACAGCTCAACACTGAAGCTTTCTTT
TRBJ2-3 NA TRBV4-3 few CASSQGQDSTDTQYF TGCGCCAGCAGCCAAGGACAGGACAGCACAGATACGCAGTATTTT